The 8 T cell receptor beta chains below all came from one sample that was sequenced in a study of blood T cell repertoires in COVID-19. Libraries were prepared by immunoSEQ multiplex PCR; TCRdb keeps only in-frame clonotypes and omits some of them. The table lists around 220,000 clones, under 95% of them singletons. Material: PBMCs or T cells enriched from blood (not recorded which). The receptor source for this set is a woman aged 18-35 years who had recovered from COVID-19.

The gene calls are TRBV9 and TRBJ2-4; D call uncertain. CDR1 is SGDLS, CDR2 YYNGEE, per germline. The CDR3 totals 15 residues. V was shortened by 0 bases and J by 1 base, with 8 bases between the two germline ends. CDR3 DNA sequence: TGTGCCAGCAGCGTAGGTGTCGTGGCCAAAAACATTCAGTACTTC. This gives the protein CASSVGVVAKNIQYF.

CDR3 in amino acids: CAISEALRQGGNTIYF. The CDR3 DNA follows: TGTGCCATCAGTGAAGCCTTACGACAGGGAGGAAACACCATATATTTT. The chain links TRBV10-3 to TRBJ1-3; 7 bases agree with TRBD1. Per the germline V gene, CDR1 is ENHRY and CDR2 is SYGVKD. This CDR3 has 16 residues. Germline trimming cut 3 bases from V and 4 bases from J; bases unmatched to any gene: 9.

This clone was detected only a few times. V and J are TRBV24-1 and TRBJ2-5; 7 bases align to TRBD1. The CDR3 spans 15 residues. Germline CDR1 is KGHDR and CDR2 is SFDVKD. Trimming cost V 6 bases and J 5 bases; bases outside gene matches: 11. CDR3 loop: CATSTGTELEETQYF. Written as DNA, the CDR3 is TGTGCCACCAGTACCGGGACAGAGCTTGAGGAGACCCAGTACTTC.

This clone was recorded once. The chain couples TRBV6-4 to TRBJ1-3; 8 nucleotides agree with TRBD1. The CDR3 has 16 residues. Trimming removed 3 bases from V and 2 bases from J; junction bases left unmatched: 6. Germline CDR1 is MRHNA and CDR2 is SNTAGT. The CDR3 DNA sequence: TGTGCCAGCAGTGAGGATTCGGACAGGGCTGGAAACACCATATATTTT. Translation gives CASSEDSDRAGNTIYF.

The chain links TRBV5-8 to TRBJ2-5, with D possibly TRBD2 on 6 matching bases. Germline V CDR1 and CDR2: SGHTS, YDEGEE. V was pared by 5 bases and J by 5 bases, with 13 bases between. CDR3 length: 13 residues. This CDR3 reads CASRLGGGETQYF. CDR3 coding DNA: TGTGCCAGCAGGCTGGGGGGAGGTGAGACCCAGTACTTC.

The V call is TRBV18, the J call TRBJ2-3, with D possibly TRBD2 on 5 matching bases. This CDR3 spans 16 amino acids. Between the trimmed V and J ends, which lost 0 bases and 0 bases, there was a span of 10 bases. Germline loops: CDR1 KGHSH, CDR2 LQKENI. Written as DNA, the CDR3 is TGTGCCAGCTCACCACCACGGGGTATGAGCACAGATACGCAGTATTTT. This translates into CASSPPRGMSTDTQYF.

The V gene is TRBV13, the J gene TRBJ1-1, with D maybe TRBD1 (6 bases). V dropped 2 bases and J dropped 4 bases, with 11 bases sitting between them. Per the germline V gene, CDR1 is PRHDT and CDR2 is FYEKMQ (reference sequence). The CDR3 covers 14 residues. The chain's CDR3 is CASSLRGSPTEAFF. In DNA form, the CDR3 reads TGTGCCAGCAGCTTAAGGGGGAGTCCCACTGAAGCTTTCTTT.

This clone turned up a few times. The chain couples TRBV6-2 or TRBV6-3 to TRBJ1-5; D unclear. The germline V gene encodes CDR1 MNHEY and CDR2 SVGEGT. V was trimmed by 6 bases and J by 0 bases, leaving 12 bases between them. The CDR3 is made up of 15 amino acids. The CDR3 sequence is CASSDEGNSNQPQHF. CDR3 nucleotide sequence: TGTGCCAGCAGCGACGAGGGTAATAGCAATCAGCCCCAGCATTTT.